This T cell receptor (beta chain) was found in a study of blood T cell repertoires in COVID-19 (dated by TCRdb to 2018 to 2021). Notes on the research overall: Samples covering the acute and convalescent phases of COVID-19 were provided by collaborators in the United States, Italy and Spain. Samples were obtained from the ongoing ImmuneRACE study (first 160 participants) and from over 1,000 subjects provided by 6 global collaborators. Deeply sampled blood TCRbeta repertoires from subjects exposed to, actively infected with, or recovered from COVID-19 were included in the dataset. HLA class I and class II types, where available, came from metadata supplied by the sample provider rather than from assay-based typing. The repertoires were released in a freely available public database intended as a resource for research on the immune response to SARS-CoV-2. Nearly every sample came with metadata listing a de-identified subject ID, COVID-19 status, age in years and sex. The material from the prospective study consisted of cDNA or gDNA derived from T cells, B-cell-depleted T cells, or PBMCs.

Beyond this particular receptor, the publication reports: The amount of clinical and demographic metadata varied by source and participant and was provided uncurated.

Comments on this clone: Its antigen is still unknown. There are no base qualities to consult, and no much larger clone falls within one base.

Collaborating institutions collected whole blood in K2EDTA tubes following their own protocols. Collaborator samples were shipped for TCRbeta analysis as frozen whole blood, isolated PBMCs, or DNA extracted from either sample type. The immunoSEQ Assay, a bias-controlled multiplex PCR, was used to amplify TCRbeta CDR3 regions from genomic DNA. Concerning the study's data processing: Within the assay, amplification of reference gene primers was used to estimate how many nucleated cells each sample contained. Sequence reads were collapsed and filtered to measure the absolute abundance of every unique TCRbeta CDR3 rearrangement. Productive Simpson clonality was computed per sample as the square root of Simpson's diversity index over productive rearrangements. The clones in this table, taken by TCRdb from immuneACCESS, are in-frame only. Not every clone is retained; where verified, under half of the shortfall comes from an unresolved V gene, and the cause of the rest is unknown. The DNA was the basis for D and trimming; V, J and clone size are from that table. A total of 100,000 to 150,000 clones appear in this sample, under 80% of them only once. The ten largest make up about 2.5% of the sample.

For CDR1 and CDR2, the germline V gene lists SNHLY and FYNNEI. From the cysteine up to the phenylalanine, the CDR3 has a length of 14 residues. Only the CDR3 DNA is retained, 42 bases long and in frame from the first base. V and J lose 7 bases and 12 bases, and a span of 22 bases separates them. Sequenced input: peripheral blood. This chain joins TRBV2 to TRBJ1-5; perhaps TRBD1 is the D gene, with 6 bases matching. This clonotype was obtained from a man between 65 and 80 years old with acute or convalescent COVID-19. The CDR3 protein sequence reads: CASNSHRDFVVQHF. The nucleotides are TGTGCCAGCAATTCTCACAGGGATTTCGTCGTCCAGCATTTT.